This is a list of T cell receptor beta chains from one sample in a study of T cells in Graves' hyperthyroidism and ophthalmopathy. TCRdb used MiXCR to reprocess the multiplex PCR reads, holding one entry per CDR3 protein. Of a few hundred thousand distinct CDR3 sequences detected, more than 15% appear once; the ten largest clones hold less than 3.5%. Material: blood. These TCRs come from a woman aged 40 to 49 with Graves' ophthalmopathy. The CDR3 runs from the conserved cysteine through the conserved F or W. A D gene is named only where the DNA matches it firmly. Expanded clones are given a class, and other clones once, few, many or no size at all.

size | J | length | V | D | DNA | CDR3
many | TRBJ2-7 | 13 | TRBV18 | TRBD1 | TGTGCCAGCTCACAACAGGGGGGCTACGAGCAGTACTTC | CASSQQGGYEQYF
many | TRBJ1-4 | 13 | TRBV7-8 | . | TGTGCCAGCAGCTTAGGGTGGAATGAAAAACTGTTTTTT | CASSLGWNEKLFF
many | TRBJ1-1 | 13 | TRBV20-1 | . | TGCAGTGCTATGGGGGGTCAGCGTACTGAAGCTTTCTTT | CSAMGGQRTEAFF
many | TRBJ2-1 | 15 | TRBV12-3/TRBV12-4 | . | TGTGCCAGCAGTTTGGGTAAGGGGAGTTACGATGAGCAGTTCTTC | CASSLGKGSYDEQFF
many | TRBJ2-5 | 13 | TRBV29-1 | . | TGCAGCGTTGAAATCGGGCCAGCTGAGACCCAGTACTTC | CSVEIGPAETQYF
. | TRBJ2-1 | 14 | TRBV20-1 | . | TGCAGTGCCGATAGCCGGGGGCCATACAATGAGCAGTTCTTC | CSADSRGPYNEQFF
few | TRBJ2-5 | 13 | TRBV29-1 | . | TGCAGCGTTTCCTTGATAAGTAGAGAGACCCAGTACTTC | CSVSLISRETQYF
many | TRBJ1-1 | 11 | TRBV30 | . | TGTGCCTGGAGTCCCCAATTTGAAGCTTTCTTT | CAWSPQFEAFF
many | TRBJ2-7 | 14 | TRBV6-2/TRBV6-3 | . | TGTGCCAGCAGTTACGGAGGGATCACCTACGAGCAGTACTTC | CASSYGGITYEQYF
many | TRBJ2-3 | 14 | TRBV12-3/TRBV12-4 | TRBD2 | TGTGCCAGCAGAACTAGCGGGGGCCCTAATACGCAGTATTTT | CASRTSGGPNTQYF
few | TRBJ2-5 | 15 | TRBV3-1 | . | TGTGCCAGCAGCCAAGTTAACGTCGGCGCCGAGACCCAGTACTTC | CASSQVNVGAETQYF
. | TRBJ2-2 | 13 | TRBV6-1 | . | TGTGCCAGCAGTGACCCCGCCCCCGGGGAGCTGTTTTTT | CASSDPAPGELFF
. | TRBJ1-2 | 16 | TRBV5-1 | TRBD1 | TGCGCCAGCAGCTTGAGGGGACAGGGAGGATCCTATGGCTACACCTTC | CASSLRGQGGSYGYTF
many | TRBJ2-7 | 14 | TRBV18 | . | TGTGCCAGCTCACCGTATCGGGAAGAGAACGAGCAGTACTTC | CASSPYREENEQYF
few | TRBJ2-7 | 17 | TRBV19 | TRBD2 | TGTGCCAGTAGTATAAGGACTAGCGGGAAGAGCTCCTACGAGCAGTACTTC | CASSIRTSGKSSYEQYF
. | TRBJ2-1 | 15 | TRBV7-9 | TRBD2 | TGTGCCAGCAGCTTAAGGACTAGCGGAATAAATGAGCAGTTCTTC | CASSLRTSGINEQFF
many | TRBJ1-5 | 15 | TRBV18 | TRBD1 | TGTGCCAGCTCACCAGAACAGGGGGCGGTTCAGCCCCAGCATTTT | CASSPEQGAVQPQHF
. | TRBJ2-1 | 15 | TRBV6-9 | TRBD2 | TGTGCCAGCAGCTATATAGGGGAGGGGTACAATGAGCAGTTCTTC | CASSYIGEGYNEQFF
many | TRBJ2-1 | 17 | TRBV6-1 | TRBD2 | TGTGCCAGCAGTCGTAGCGGGGGGGATAGCTCCTACAATGAGCAGTTCTTC | CASSRSGGDSSYNEQFF
. | TRBJ1-3 | 17 | TRBV4-1 | TRBD1 | TGCGCCAGCAGCCAAGTTCGGACAGGGAGATTAGGAAACACCATATATTTT | CASSQVRTGRLGNTIYF
. | TRBJ2-4 | 15 | TRBV7-2 | . | TGTGCCAGCAGCTTAGGGGGGGGCGGCAAAAACATTCAGTACTTC | CASSLGGGGKNIQYF
. | TRBJ1-5 | 14 | TRBV28 | . | TGTGCCAGCAGTTTGGGACACCGCAATCAGCCCCAGCATTTT | CASSLGHRNQPQHF
many | TRBJ2-5 | 15 | TRBV5-4 | . | TGTGCCAGCAGCCCGGGTGGGGGGTTCGAAGAGACCCAGTACTTC | CASSPGGGFEETQYF
few | TRBJ2-1 | 13 | TRBV5-8 | TRBD1 | TGTGCCAGGGGGACAGGGGGGATATGGGAGCAGTTCTTC | CARGTGGIWEQFF
. | TRBJ2-2 | 17 | TRBV9 | . | TGTGCCAGCAGCCTCCTAGGGGCACTCCCTAACACCGGGGAGCTGTTTTTT | CASSLLGALPNTGELFF
many | TRBJ2-7 | 12 | TRBV30 | . | TGTGCCTGGACGAAAATATCGGGGGAGCAGTACTTC | CAWTKISGEQYF
few | TRBJ2-2 | 15 | TRBV5-6 | . | TGTGCCAGCAGCTTGGAATGGGGGCGCGCCGGGGAGCTGTTTTTT | CASSLEWGRAGELFF
many | TRBJ1-1 | 15 | TRBV6-1 | . | TGTGCCAGCAGTTCACAGGGCAGGGTGTCGGGTGAAGCTTTCTTT | CASSSQGRVSGEAFF
many | TRBJ2-1 | 17 | TRBV5-1 | TRBD1 | TGCGCCAGCAGCTTAGTACGGACAGGGACCTCCTACAATGAGCAGTTCTTC | CASSLVRTGTSYNEQFF
many | TRBJ2-7 | 14 | TRBV7-8 | . | TGTGCCAGCAGCTCTTCCCGGGACGGATACGAGCAGTACTTC | CASSSSRDGYEQYF
few | TRBJ2-3 | 15 | TRBV20-1 | . | TGCAGTGCTAGTGAACCCCGGGGGATTACAGATACGCAGTATTTT | CSASEPRGITDTQYF
few | TRBJ2-1 | 16 | TRBV20-1 | TRBD2 | TGCAGTGCTCACCTCTCCGGGACTAGCGGGATGAGAAGGCAGTTCTTC | CSAHLSGTSGMRRQFF
few | TRBJ1-5 | 17 | TRBV4-1 | . | TGCGCCAGCAGCCAAGATGCAGAGAGAATCTCACCTCAGCCCCAGCATTTT | CASSQDAERISPQPQHF
many | TRBJ1-1 | 15 | TRBV27 | TRBD1 | TGTGCCAGCAGTTTTTCCCAGGGGGCAATGACTGAAGCTTTCTTT | CASSFSQGAMTEAFF
few | TRBJ2-2 | 16 | TRBV7-3 | TRBD2 | TGTGCCAGCAGCCCGAACCCTAGCGGGAACACCGGGGAGCTGTTTTTT | CASSPNPSGNTGELFF
. | TRBJ2-1 | 15 | TRBV19 | TRBD2 | TGTGCCAGTAGTAGGGTAGCGGGGGGGCAAAATGAGCAGTTCTTC | CASSRVAGGQNEQFF
many | TRBJ2-3 | 13 | TRBV18 | . | TGTGCCAGCTCGCAGGGGACGGTAGATACGCAGTATTTT | CASSQGTVDTQYF
many | TRBJ1-6 | 13 | TRBV6-1 | . | TGTGCCAGCAGTAGGGGGGAAGATTCACCCCTCCACTTT | CASSRGEDSPLHF
. | TRBJ2-1 | 17 | TRBV7-9 | TRBD2 | TGTGCCAGCAGCCCCGGGACTAGCGGGGGCCCACTCGGGGAGCAGTTCTTC | CASSPGTSGGPLGEQFF
many | TRBJ2-7 | 12 | TRBV5-8 | . | TGTGCCACACGGGGCTGGTCCTACGAGCAGTACTTC | CATRGWSYEQYF
. | TRBJ2-7 | 14 | TRBV5-1 | TRBD1 | TGCGCCAGCCGCCTCGGGACAGAGATATACGAGCAGTACTTC | CASRLGTEIYEQYF
many | TRBJ2-1 | 18 | TRBV2 | TRBD2 | TGTGCCAGCAGTGAGTCCCGACTAGCGGGAGTCGGCTACAATGAGCAGTTCTTC | CASSESRLAGVGYNEQFF
. | TRBJ2-7 | 17 | TRBV7-2 | TRBD2 | TGTGCCAGCAGCTTCGGACTAGCGGGGAAAGATTACTACGGGCAGTACTTC | CASSFGLAGKDYYGQYF
few | TRBJ2-2 | 15 | TRBV5-1 | . | TGCGCCAGCAGCTGGGCCGTAACGACGGGGGGGGAGCTGTTTTTT | CASSWAVTTGGELFF
many | TRBJ2-1 | 15 | TRBV4-1 | . | TGCGCCAGCAGCCAGGACGCTGGTTACTACAATGAGCAGTTCTTC | CASSQDAGYYNEQFF
few | TRBJ2-4 | 18 | TRBV7-8 | TRBD2 | TGTGCCAGCAGCCGAAGACTAGCGGGAGCCGTGGTCAAAAACATTCAGTACTTC | CASSRRLAGAVVKNIQYF
. | TRBJ1-3 | 18 | TRBV9 | TRBD1 | TGTGCCAGCAGCGTAGGACTGACAGGGGCTCTCTCTGGAAACACCATATATTTT | CASSVGLTGALSGNTIYF
. | TRBJ1-5 | 15 | TRBV4-1 | . | TGCGCCAGCAGCCAAGCTCCAGGGCCGCAAGGGGACCAGCATTTT | CASSQAPGPQGDQHF
many | TRBJ2-5 | 17 | TRBV3-1 | TRBD2 | TGTGCCAGCAGCCAAGGGACTAGCGGGTCCCTCCAAGAGACCCAGTACTTC | CASSQGTSGSLQETQYF
few | TRBJ2-1 | 14 | TRBV30 | . | TGTGCCTCATTTCCCTGGGACTCCTACAATGAGCAGTTCTTC | CASFPWDSYNEQFF